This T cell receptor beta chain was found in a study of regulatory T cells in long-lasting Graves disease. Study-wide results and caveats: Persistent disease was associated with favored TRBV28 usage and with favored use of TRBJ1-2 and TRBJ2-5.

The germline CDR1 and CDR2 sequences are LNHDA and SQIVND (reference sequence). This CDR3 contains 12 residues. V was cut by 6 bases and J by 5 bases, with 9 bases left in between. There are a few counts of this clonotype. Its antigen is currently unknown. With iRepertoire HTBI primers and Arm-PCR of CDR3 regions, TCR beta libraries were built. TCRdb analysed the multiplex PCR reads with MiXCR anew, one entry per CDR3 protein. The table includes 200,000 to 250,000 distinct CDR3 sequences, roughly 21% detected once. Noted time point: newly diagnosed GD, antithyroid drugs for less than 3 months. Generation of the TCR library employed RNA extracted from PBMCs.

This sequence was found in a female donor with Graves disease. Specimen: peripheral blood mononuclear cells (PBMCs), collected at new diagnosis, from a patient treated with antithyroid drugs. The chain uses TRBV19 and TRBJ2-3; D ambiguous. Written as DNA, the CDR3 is TGTGCCAGTAGGGGATGGGGAGATACGCAGTATTTT. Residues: CASRGWGDTQYF.